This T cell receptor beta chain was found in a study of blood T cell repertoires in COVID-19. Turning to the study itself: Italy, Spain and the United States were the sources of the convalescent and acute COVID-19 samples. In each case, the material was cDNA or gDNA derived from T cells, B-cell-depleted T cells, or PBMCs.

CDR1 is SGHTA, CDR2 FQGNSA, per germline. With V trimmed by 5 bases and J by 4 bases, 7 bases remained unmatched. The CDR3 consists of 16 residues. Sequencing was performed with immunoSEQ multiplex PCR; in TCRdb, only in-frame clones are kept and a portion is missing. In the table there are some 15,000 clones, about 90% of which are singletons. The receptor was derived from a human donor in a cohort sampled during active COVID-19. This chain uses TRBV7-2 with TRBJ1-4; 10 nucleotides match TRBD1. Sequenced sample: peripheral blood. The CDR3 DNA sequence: TGTGCCAGCAGCCCTAGACAGGGGGCCTTTAATGAAAAACTGTTTTTT. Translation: CASSPRQGAFNEKLFF.